The clone carrying this T cell receptor beta chain turned up a few times. What it recognizes is unknown. The data belong to a study of PD-1 blockade in classical Hodgkin lymphoma. Points from the study as a whole: Nivolumab starters within 1 year of ASCT were excluded. There was a significant rise in CD4+ TCR diversity by C4D1, with no such rise for CD8+.

Relapses following autologous stem cell transplantation were seen in all patients, with brentuximab vedotin exposure varying. Isolation of CD4+ T cells from thawed PBMCs was performed by magnetic negative selection. The germline V and J ends were trimmed by 6 bases and 13 bases, with 13 bases remaining between them. This CDR3 region has 11 residues. The germline gives CDR1 MDHEN, CDR2 SYDVKM. Data came from immunoSEQ multiplex PCR; TCRdb stores just in-frame clones and leaves some out. This table has around 6,700 clones, about 81% appearing once. J is TRBJ1-5 and V is TRBV28, with D unclear. The sequenced sample was CD4+ T cells from blood, obtained at baseline. This clonotype was obtained from a human donor with classical Hodgkin lymphoma. CDR3 DNA: TGTGCCAGCAGACATGACATGTCGCAGCATTTT. This codes for CASRHDMSQHF.